One and the same sample provided the 26 T cell receptor beta chains below, sequenced in a study of blood T cell repertoires in COVID-19. Assay used: immunoSEQ multiplex PCR; TCRdb lists only in-frame clones, some missing. The data show fewer than 100,000 clones, 80% to 90% seen once. Material for sequencing was peripheral blood. These receptors originate from a human donor in a cohort sampled during active COVID-19.

A remark on this clone: The sample contains more than one DNA sequence encoding this CDR3. This chain joins TRBV28 and TRBJ1-3, with a weak D call TRBD1 (6 bases). The CDR3 loop spans 15 amino acids. V was pared by 6 bases and J by 4 bases, with 16 bases between. The germline V gene encodes CDR1 MDHEN and CDR2 SYDVKM. This chain's CDR3 is CASSQLGAGGNTIYF. The CDR3 DNA follows: TGTGCCAGCAGCCAATTGGGGGCCGGAGGAAACACCATATATTTT.

This clone was found a few times. The CDR3 nucleotides read TGTGCCAGCAGCTTAGCGGACAGGGCAGCCTCTTGGAACTATGGCTACACCTTC. This sequence encodes CASSLADRAASWNYGYTF. The gene calls are TRBV7-9 and TRBJ1-2; TRBD1 agrees at 8 bases. V was clipped by 0 bases and J by 2 bases; unmatched bases: 11. Looked up from germline, CDR1 is SEHNR and CDR2 is FQNEAQ (reference sequence). The CDR3 length is 18 residues.

The chain uses TRBV19 and TRBJ1-5; the match to TRBD1 covers 8 bases. There are 15 residues in the CDR3. Trimming took 4 bases from V and 2 from J; bases not matched to a gene: 4. Germline-derived CDR1 and CDR2 are LNHDA and SQIVND (reference sequence). CDR3 DNA: TGTGCCAGTAGTAGTGGACAGGGCGGCAATCAGCCCCAGCATTTT. It translates to CASSSGQGGNQPQHF.

The chain links TRBV2 to TRBJ1-2, with 9 bases matching TRBD1. The germline V gene has CDR1 SNHLY and CDR2 FYNNEI. The CDR3 loop spans 14 amino acids. V was pared by 3 bases and J by 4 bases, with 3 bases of the junction left unmatched. CDR3 residues: CASSEGQGSYGYTF. The CDR3 DNA reads TGTGCCAGCAGTGAGGGACAGGGCTCCTATGGCTACACCTTC.

The V and J genes are TRBV5-6 and TRBJ1-6, with unresolved D. Trimming removed 2 bases from V and 1 base from J, with 16 bases in between. Germline V gene data show CDR1 as SGHDT and CDR2 as YYEEEE. The length of the CDR3 is 18 residues. The CDR3 DNA is TGTGCCAGCAGCTTCCCACCGGGGAGCGTGTCCTATAATTCACCCCTCCACTTT. Translating gives CASSFPPGSVSYNSPLHF. The entire variable domain, with the rest obtained from reference TRBV5-6 and TRBJ1-6, is as follows: DAGVTQSPTHLIKTRGQQVTLRCSPKSGHDTVSWYQQALGQGPQFIFQYYEEEERQRGNFPDRFSGHQFPNYSSELNVNALLLGDSALYLCASSFPPGSVSYNSPLHFGNGTRLTVT.

V is TRBV9 and J is TRBJ2-3, with 8 bases that match TRBD2. In germline, CDR1 is SGDLS, CDR2 YYNGEE. V shed 4 bases, J shed 2 bases, and the junction held 9 bases outside the gene matches. The CDR3 sequence is 16 residues long. CDR3 residues: CASSHRLAPVTDTQYF. The CDR3 DNA follows: TGTGCCAGCAGCCACCGACTAGCGCCGGTCACAGATACGCAGTATTTT.

This clone was observed a handful of times. This CDR3 reads CASSLAGSGSYNEQFF. DNA of the CDR3: TGCGCCAGCAGCTTGGCCGGGAGTGGCTCCTACAATGAGCAGTTCTTC. The rearrangement joins TRBV5-1 to TRBJ2-1; D is perhaps TRBD2 (6 bases). Germline V gives CDR1 SGHRS, CDR2 YFSETQ. This CDR3 region has 16 residues. V was cut by 0 bases and J by 0 bases, with 10 bases left in between.

This clone was seen more than once but under ten times. The chain has TRBV7-9 and TRBJ1-4; D not resolved. Germline-derived CDR1 and CDR2 are SEHNR and FQNEAQ (reference sequence). The CDR3 loop spans 11 amino acids. The V gene lost 1 base and the J gene lost 11 bases, with 5 bases spanning the gap. The CDR3 is CASSLGAKLFF. CDR3 nucleotides: TGTGCCAGCAGCTTAGGGGCGAAACTGTTTTTT.

The CDR3 spells CASSTTLNYGYTF. Here the CDR3 DNA reads TGTGCCAGCAGCACAACATTAAATTATGGCTACACCTTC. V usage is TRBV12-3 or TRBV12-4 and J usage is TRBJ1-2, with no clear D. The CDR3 length is 13 residues. V lost 6 bases and J 5 bases, leaving 13 bases between the germline ends.

The V gene is TRBV2, the J gene TRBJ2-6; tentative D call: TRBD1 (5 bases). Germline values: CDR1 SNHLY, CDR2 FYNNEI. Trimming took 4 bases from V and 0 from J, leaving 10 bases between them. The CDR3 length is 16 residues. The DNA for the CDR3 is TGTGCCAGCAGTGTAGACAGACGCTCTGGGGCCAACGTCCTGACTTTC. Its translation: CASSVDRRSGANVLTF.

The V and J genes are TRBV11-2 and TRBJ2-7; 10 bases are shared with TRBD2. The germline CDR1 and CDR2 sequences are SGHAT and FQNNGV. The CDR3 has 15 residues. V lost 2 bases and J lost 6; bases outside the gene matches: 7. The CDR3 protein is CASSLLSAGGGEQYF. The CDR3 nucleotides read TGTGCCAGCAGCTTATTGTCAGCGGGAGGGGGCGAGCAGTACTTC.

This rearrangement joins TRBV30 to TRBJ2-1; D not certain. CDR3 length: 12 residues. V lost 0 bases and J 5 bases, leaving 5 bases between the germline ends. Germline V gives CDR1 GTSNPN, CDR2 SVGIG (reference sequence). The CDR3, as DNA: TGTGCCTGGAGTGTACCAGACAATGAGCAGTTCTTC. This gives the protein CAWSVPDNEQFF.

This sequence joins TRBV3-1 (or the pseudogene TRBV3-2) and TRBJ2-5; a possible D gene is TRBD2 (7 bases). The CDR3 consists of 15 residues. Trimming took 4 bases from V and 5 from J, leaving 17 bases between them. CDR1 is LGHDT, CDR2 YNNKEL, per germline (reference sequence). This CDR3 is CASSRWGGGQETQYF. The CDR3 nucleotides are TGTGCCAGCAGCCGTTGGGGCGGGGGCCAGGAGACCCAGTACTTC.

V is TRBV12-3 or TRBV12-4 and J is TRBJ1-2; D remains ambiguous. The ends were cut back, 6 bases at V and 4 bases at J, with 6 bases in the middle. The CDR3 length is 11 residues. The CDR3 bases are TGTGCCAGCAGGCAGGCCTATGGCTACACCTTC. Its protein product is CASRQAYGYTF.

The chain couples TRBV19 to TRBJ1-1; unclear D gene. The CDR3 runs 14 residues. Trimming stripped 0 bases from V and 3 bases from J, with 8 bases between. The germline V gene has CDR1 LNHDA and CDR2 SQIVND (reference sequence). Here the CDR3 DNA reads TGTGCCAGTAGTATAGATTACGGGGACACTGAAGCTTTCTTT. Amino acid sequence: CASSIDYGDTEAFF.

The V gene is TRBV20-1, the J gene TRBJ2-7; 7 nucleotides agree with TRBD1. Germline V gene data show CDR1 as DFQATT and CDR2 as SNEGSKA (reference sequence). V lost 3 bases and J lost 9; bases outside the gene matches: 11. CDR3 length equals 13 residues. DNA for the CDR3: TGCAGTGCTAGTTGGACAGGATCCTCGGGGCAGTACTTC. Translating gives CSASWTGSSGQYF.

This clone was seen only once. The J gene is TRBJ2-3, the V gene TRBV4-1, with 12 nucleotides matching TRBD1. The length of the CDR3 is 16 residues. The ends lost 4 bases at V and 4 bases at J; junction bases unmatched: 6. Germline V gene sequence: CDR1 MGHRA, CDR2 YSYEKL. This chain's CDR3 is CASSLFGTGGADTQYF. The CDR3 region has the DNA TGCGCCAGCAGCCTATTCGGGACAGGGGGCGCAGATACGCAGTATTTT.

V usage is TRBV7-8 and J usage is TRBJ2-1; tentatively, D is TRBD1 (5 bases). The CDR3 has 14 residues. Per germline, CDR1 SGHVS and CDR2 FQNEAQ. Trimming left V 4 bases short and J 4 bases short, with 11 bases between. CDR3 sequence reads: CASSSRQPYNEQFF. The CDR3 DNA follows: TGTGCCAGCAGCTCCCGACAGCCGTACAATGAGCAGTTCTTC.

The chain links TRBV7-9 to TRBJ2-1, with 9 bases lining up with TRBD1. The CDR3 extends over 15 amino acids. Trimming cost V 4 bases and J 6 bases; bases outside gene matches: 7. CDR1 SEHNR and CDR2 FQNEAQ come from the germline V gene (reference sequence). CDR3 sequence: CASSSTDRGANEQFF. The CDR3 DNA is TGTGCCAGCAGCTCCACCGACAGGGGGGCCAATGAGCAGTTCTTC. Supplemented by reference TRBV7-9 and TRBJ2-1, the full variable domain reads DTGVSQNPRHKITKRGQNVTFRCDPISEHNRLYWYRQTLGQGPEFLTYFQNEAQLEKSRLLSDRFSAERPKGSFSTLEIQRTEQGDSAMYLCASSSTDRGANEQFFGPGTRLTVL.

DNA for the CDR3: TGTGCCAGCAGTTTAGGAGCTTATGGCTACACCTTC. Translating gives CASSLGAYGYTF. The rearrangement links TRBV12-3 or TRBV12-4 to TRBJ1-2; D is uncertain. The CDR3 runs to 12 residues. Trimming left V 1 base short and J 5 bases short, with 5 bases between.

The chain combines TRBV28 with TRBJ1-5; 8 nucleotides match TRBD1. Germline assignment: CDR1 MDHEN and CDR2 SYDVKM. This CDR3 region has 14 residues. V gave up 3 bases and J gave up 6 bases; unmatched junction bases: 4. The CDR3: CASSLAGGTQPQHF. The CDR3 region has the DNA TGTGCCAGCAGTTTGGCAGGGGGCACTCAGCCCCAGCATTTT.

This chain uses TRBV6-2 or TRBV6-3 with TRBJ1-2, with TRBD1 matching 7 bases. This CDR3 spans 14 amino acids. Germline V gene lookup returns CDR1 MNHEY and CDR2 SVGEGT. V lost 2 bases to trimming and J lost 7 bases; unmatched junction nucleotides: 7. The DNA of the CDR3 is TGTGCCAGCAGTTACACAAAGGGGGCATCTGGCTACACCTTC. This translates into CASSYTKGASGYTF.

The J gene is TRBJ1-1, the V gene TRBV12-3 or TRBV12-4; D perhaps matches TRBD1 (5 bases). V was cut by 1 base and J by 11 bases, with 14 bases left in between. This CDR3 is 13 amino acids long. The CDR3 bases are TGTGCCAGCAGTTTAGGCAGGGAGGCGGGGGCTTTCTTT. Protein sequence: CASSLGREAGAFF.

The V gene is TRBV3-1 (or the pseudogene TRBV3-2), the J gene TRBJ2-1, with a possible D match to TRBD1 (5 bases). Trimming pared 0 bases from V and 3 bases from J, leaving 12 bases between. The germline V gene encodes CDR1 LGHDT and CDR2 YNNKEL (reference sequence). CDR3 length equals 16 residues. The CDR3 DNA reads as TGTGCCAGCAGCCAAGATTCGGCAGGGATCTACAATGAGCAGTTCTTC. Translated, it gives CASSQDSAGIYNEQFF.

The rearrangement uses TRBV7-3 and TRBJ2-2, with TRBD2 as a possible D gene (5 bases). Trimming pared 1 base from V and 10 bases from J, leaving 10 bases between. CDR1 and CDR2 (germline): SGHTA, FQGTGA. CDR3 length: 13 amino acids. As DNA, the CDR3 is TGTGCCAGCAGCTTAAGTCGAGGACTGGAGCTGTTTTTT. Encoded protein: CASSLSRGLELFF.

This chain connects TRBV6-5 to TRBJ2-7; maybe TRBD2 (6 bases). Germline CDR1 is MNHEY and CDR2 is SVGAGI. Trimming took off 5 bases at V and 0 bases at J, with 14 bases between the two ends. The CDR3 runs 15 residues. This chain's CDR3 is CASSKPPGDSYEQYF. CDR3 nucleotides: TGTGCCAGCAGTAAGCCCCCGGGGGACTCCTACGAGCAGTACTTC.